Presented here are 19 T cell receptor beta chains from one specimen sequenced in a study of CD8 T cells in Susac syndrome. A quantity of roughly 0.5 to 1 ug RNA underwent reverse transcription using random hexamers. TCRdb called the immunoSEQ multiplex PCR reads again in MiXCR, with one record for every CDR3 protein. The sample lists around 140,000 distinct CDR3 sequences, over 75% occurring once. What was sequenced was CD8+ T cells from PBMCs. Receptor source: a human donor with multiple sclerosis.

The chain joins TRBV30 to TRBJ2-2, with 7 positions matching TRBD1. The CDR3 runs 15 residues. The ends lost 0 bases at V and 4 bases at J; junction bases unmatched: 5. The germline CDR1 and CDR2 sequences are GTSNPN and SVGIG (reference sequence). The CDR3, as DNA: TGTGCCTGGAGTGTTTTTTCAGGGGGCACCGGGGAGCTGTTTTTT. Translated: CAWSVFSGGTGELFF. Variable domain in full (rest from reference TRBV30 and TRBJ2-2): SQTIHQWPATLVQPVGSPLSLECTVEGTSNPNLYWYRQAAGRGLQLLFYSVGIGQISSEVPQNLSASRPQDRQFILSSKKLLLSDSGFYLCAWSVFSGGTGELFFGEGSRLTVL.

The CDR3: CASSQRQGYEKLFF. The CDR3 nucleotides read TGTGCCAGCAGCCAACGGCAAGGGTATGAAAAACTGTTTTTT. The V and J genes are TRBV14 and TRBJ1-4; D uncertain. Germline V gives CDR1 SGHDN, CDR2 FVKESK. V was trimmed by 2 bases and J by 6 bases, leaving 10 bases between them. The CDR3 runs to 14 residues.

This chain joins TRBV7-9 and TRBJ1-2; no clear D gene. CDR1 SEHNR and CDR2 FQNEAQ come from the germline V gene (reference sequence). CDR3 size: 15 residues. The V gene lost 7 bases and the J gene lost 5 bases, with 20 bases spanning the gap. The CDR3 loop is CASTSYSRPLYGYTF. DNA of the CDR3: TGTGCCAGCACCTCTTACTCCCGGCCTCTTTATGGCTACACCTTC.

This clonotype showed up just a few times. The genes are TRBV5-8 and TRBJ1-1; D call uncertain. This CDR3 region has 14 residues. Trimming removed 0 bases at V and 0 bases at J, with 6 bases between. Germline V lookup: CDR1 SGHTS, CDR2 YDEGEE. The CDR3 here is CASSLGPLNTEAFF. CDR3 DNA: TGTGCCAGCAGCTTGGGGCCCCTGAACACTGAAGCTTTCTTT.

J is TRBJ1-2 and V is TRBV4-1; a weak D match, TRBD1 (6 bases). Between the trimmed V and J ends, which lost 0 bases and 4 bases, there was a span of 15 bases. Looked up from germline, CDR1 is MGHRA and CDR2 is YSYEKL. The CDR3 covers 16 residues. The CDR3 here is CASSQERGALIYGYTF. CDR3 nucleotides: TGCGCCAGCAGCCAAGAGAGGGGGGCGCTTATCTATGGCTACACCTTC.

V and J are TRBV15 and TRBJ2-4, with D uncertain. Germline V gene sequence: CDR1 LNHNV, CDR2 YYDKDF (reference sequence). CDR3 size: 15 residues. Trimming removed 0 bases from V and 5 bases from J, with 11 bases in between. CDR3 DNA: TGTGCCACCAGCAGAGATATTCAGCAACAAAACATTCAGTACTTC. Protein: CATSRDIQQQNIQYF.

The chain has TRBV6-1 and TRBJ2-7; the D is unclear. The V end lost 3 bases, the J end lost 3 bases, and 6 bases lay between the germline ends. The CDR3 runs to 12 residues. The V gene's germline CDR1 is MNHNS and CDR2 SASEGT. In DNA form, the CDR3 reads TGTGCCAGCAGTGACAGATACTACGAGCAGTACGTC. Translating it yields CASSDRYYEQYV.

This sequence joins TRBV20-1 and TRBJ2-3, with TRBD1 matching 7 bases. CDR3 size: 16 residues. The trim removed 2 bases at V and 4 bases at J, leaving 12 bases unmatched. Per the germline V gene, CDR1 is DFQATT and CDR2 is SNEGSKA (reference sequence). CDR3 loop: CSARRTGMRGADTQYF. The CDR3 DNA reads TGCAGTGCTAGACGGACAGGAATGAGAGGGGCAGATACGCAGTATTTT.

The rearrangement links TRBV7-9 to TRBJ2-7, with D maybe TRBD2 (7 bases). V shed 8 bases and J shed 0 bases, with 11 bases lying between them. CDR3 length: 13 amino acids. Germline assignment: CDR1 SEHNR and CDR2 FQNEAQ (reference sequence). For the CDR3, the DNA is TGTGCCAGCGGCGGGGGACACTCCTACGAGCAGTACGTC. Its protein is CASGGGHSYEQYV.

The chain joins TRBV20-1 to TRBJ1-2; D perhaps matches TRBD1 (6 bases). CDR3 size: 12 residues. Trimming removed 0 bases at V and 8 bases at J, with 10 bases between. Germline V gives CDR1 DFQATT, CDR2 SNEGSKA (reference sequence). The CDR3 sequence: CSARDEGVGYTF. The CDR3 DNA follows: TGCAGTGCTAGAGATGAGGGGGTCGGCTACACCTTC.

V usage is TRBV7-8 and J usage is TRBJ2-3; the match to TRBD1 covers 11 bases. The V segment lost 1 base and the J segment 3 bases; nucleotides outside the gene matches: 15. Germline-derived CDR1 and CDR2 are SGHVS and FQNEAQ. This CDR3 has 20 amino acids. Here the CDR3 DNA reads TGTGCCAGCAGCTTAGTTGTACAGCGGTTGGGACAGGGGGAAACAGATACGCAGTATTTT. Residues: CASSLVVQRLGQGETDTQYF.

This clonotype was seen only a few times. The chain employs TRBV6-1 and TRBJ1-1, with TRBD1 as a possible D gene (6 bases). The CDR3 consists of 15 residues. Trimming pared 8 bases from V and 7 bases from J, leaving 23 bases between. Germline V gene lookup returns CDR1 MNHNS and CDR2 SASEGT. The CDR3 is CASFLGSGAAYEAFF. CDR3 DNA: TGTGCCAGCTTCTTGGGGTCAGGGGCCGCGTATGAAGCTTTCTTT.

J is TRBJ1-1 and V is TRBV28, with D uncertain. Deletions cut 2 bases from V and 9 bases from J, with 19 bases between. The CDR3 has 15 residues. CDR1 is MDHEN and CDR2 is SYDVKM in the germline V gene. CDR3 in amino acids: CASSLNVVPLSQAFF. The CDR3 DNA is TGTGCCAGCAGTTTAAACGTGGTTCCCCTTAGTCAAGCTTTCTTT.

This chain uses TRBV5-6 with TRBJ2-7, with D hard to call. Germline CDR1 reads SGHDT; CDR2 reads YYEEEE. The CDR3 is 15 residues long. Deletions cut 3 bases from V and 3 bases from J, with 16 bases between. CDR3 residues: CASSSMGNLGYEQYF. CDR3 bases: TGTGCCAGCAGCTCCATGGGGAACTTGGGCTACGAGCAGTACTTC.

This sequence joins TRBV4-1 and TRBJ2-3; 10 nucleotides agree with TRBD2. This CDR3 spans 15 amino acids. V gave up 3 bases and J gave up 2 bases; unmatched junction bases: 2. Germline V CDR1 and CDR2: MGHRA, YSYEKL. The CDR3 region is CASSHSGRNTDTQYF. The CDR3 nucleotides are TGCGCCAGCAGCCATAGCGGGAGGAACACAGATACGCAGTATTTT.

The chain has TRBV5-6 and TRBJ2-1, with 9 positions matching TRBD1. The CDR3 length is 13 residues. V gave up 3 bases and J gave up 6 bases; unmatched junction bases: 1. The germline gives CDR1 SGHDT, CDR2 YYEEEE. The CDR3: CASSWTGANEQFF. The CDR3 region has the DNA TGTGCCAGCAGCTGGACAGGGGCCAATGAGCAGTTCTTC.

This CDR3 reads CASSLGQGGYEQFF. The CDR3, as DNA: TGTGCCAGCAGCTTAGGACAGGGTGGCTATGAGCAGTTCTTC. V is TRBV7-8 and J is TRBJ2-1; 7 bases are a match to TRBD1. Unmatched junction bases numbered 5, after V lost 1 base and J lost 8 bases. From germline, CDR1 is SGHVS and CDR2 FQNEAQ. This CDR3 has 14 amino acids.

The V call is TRBV5-5, the J call TRBJ2-1; no clear D gene. Deletions cut 4 bases from V and 0 bases from J, with 11 bases between. There are 15 residues in the CDR3. CDR1 SGHKS and CDR2 YYEKEE come from the germline V gene (reference sequence). The CDR3 loop is CASSLDFSSYNEQFF. CDR3 nucleotides: TGTGCCAGCAGCCTTGATTTTAGCTCCTACAATGAGCAGTTCTTC.

Turning to this clonotype: Germline and junction disagree at one end, which may indicate a read error. This chain uses TRBV7-9 with TRBJ2-6; D is possibly TRBD1 (5 bases). There are 14 residues in the CDR3. Looked up from germline, CDR1 is SEHNR and CDR2 is FQNEAQ (reference sequence). CDR3 loop: CASSWEVGANALTF. As DNA, the CDR3 is TGTGCCAGCAGTTGGGAAGTTGGGGCCAACGCCCTGACTTTC.